This is a list of T cell receptor beta chains from one sample in a study of OX40 agonist ivuxolimab in advanced cancers. Repertoires were generated with immunoSEQ multiplex PCR, while TCRdb's copy carries only in-frame clones and drops some. The sample yields fewer than 85,000 clones, roughly 87% seen once. This specimen consisted of CD4+ or CD8+ T cells sorted from blood, obtained in a trial of the OX40 agonist ivuxolimab. The receptors here all came from an adult with an advanced solid tumor such as melanoma, head and neck, liver or kidney cancer. Both conserved end residues are part of each CDR3. Each record gives: CDR3 DNA, CDR3 protein, D gene, CDR3 length, V gene, J gene, clone size. The D gene is left open where the match is weak. Clone size, where shown, is once, few, many, or a class for clones that have expanded.

TGCGCCAGCAGCCCCGGGACAGGGAAAGACACTGAAGCTTTCTTT,CASSPGTGKDTEAFF,TRBD1,15,TRBV5-1,TRBJ1-1,.
TGTGCCATCAGTCCCGGACTGTCAGGTCAGCCCCAGCATTTT,CAISPGLSGQPQHF,.,14,TRBV10-3,TRBJ1-5,.
TGTGCCAGCAGTTTATATTTAGGGGCGGAGACCCAGTACTTC,CASSLYLGAETQYF,.,14,TRBV27,TRBJ2-5,few
TGCGCCAGCGAGCGGACTGGGTTCTCCTACGAGCAGTACTTC,CASERTGFSYEQYF,.,14,TRBV10-2,TRBJ2-7,.
TGTGCCTGGAGCATGACAGGGACTCTCTCCGGGGAGCTGTTTTTT,CAWSMTGTLSGELFF,.,15,TRBV30,TRBJ2-2,.
TGCGCCAGCAGCTCCGCCGGGGCATACACTGAAGCTTTCTTT,CASSSAGAYTEAFF,.,14,TRBV5-4,TRBJ1-1,.
TGTGCCAGCAGCTCCATATCGGTCGGCGAGCAGTACTTC,CASSSISVGEQYF,.,13,TRBV7-8,TRBJ2-7,once
TGCGCCAGCAGCTTGGAGGTGACCGGGGAGCTGTTTTTT,CASSLEVTGELFF,.,13,TRBV5-1,TRBJ2-2,.
TGTGCCAGTGGGAGAGAATTGAACACCGGGGAGCTGTTTTTT,CASGRELNTGELFF,.,14,TRBV5-4,TRBJ2-2,.
TGCGCCAGCAGCTTGGGGTTCGTAAACACTGAAGCTTTCTTT,CASSLGFVNTEAFF,.,14,TRBV5-1,TRBJ1-1,.
TGTGCCAGCCTAGCAACTCACCCCTACGAGCAGTACTTC,CASLATHPYEQYF,.,13,TRBV28,TRBJ2-7,.
TGTGCCAGCAGTTATAGGAGCGGACTTGGCTATGGCTACACCTTC,CASSYRSGLGYGYTF,.,15,TRBV6-5,TRBJ1-2,.
TGTGCCAGCAGCTTAGGTGGGTGGGGCTCCCACAATGAGCAGTTCTTC,CASSLGGWGSHNEQFF,.,16,TRBV7-9,TRBJ2-1,.
TGTGCCAGCAGCACAGGGGGGAACGGGCAAGAGACCCAGTACTTC,CASSTGGNGQETQYF,TRBD1,15,TRBV11-3,TRBJ2-5,.
TGTGCCAGCAGCGTCGCAGGGGTAGCCAATTCACCCCTCCACTTT,CASSVAGVANSPLHF,.,15,TRBV9,TRBJ1-6,once
TGTGCCAGCTCACCAAGCAACTACGAGCAGTACTTC,CASSPSNYEQYF,.,12,TRBV18,TRBJ2-7,once
TGTGCCAGCAGTGAAAGGAACAGTGAAGCTTTCTTT,CASSERNSEAFF,.,12,TRBV6-1,TRBJ1-1,.
TGTGCCAGCAGCGTAGGGGTGAGCTACGAGCAGTACTTC,CASSVGVSYEQYF,.,13,TRBV9,TRBJ2-7,.
TGTGCCAGTAGTATAGAGGGGATTGGCAATCAGCCCCAGCATTTT,CASSIEGIGNQPQHF,.,15,TRBV19,TRBJ1-5,.
TGTGCCAGCAGTTACCAGGGGGCGCCCCCCTCTGAAGCTTTCTTT,CASSYQGAPPSEAFF,TRBD1,15,TRBV6-5,TRBJ1-1,.